The text below deals with one T cell receptor beta chain. Its specificity is not known. The sample carries other DNA sequences with the same CDR3. These data belong to a study of T cell responses to AZD1222 COVID-19 vaccine. V lost 5 bases, J lost 8 bases, and 15 bases lay in between. This CDR3 region has 13 residues. Germline V gives CDR1 MNHEY, CDR2 SVGAGI. The data were produced by immunoSEQ multiplex PCR, yet TCRdb's version contains in-frame clones alone and is incomplete. Among approximately 160,000 clones listed, 75% to 90% were seen once. Overall study findings and caveats: Only a handful of AZD1222 recipients, roughly six in all, had baseline seropositivity. Repertoire sampling occurred only after the peak T cell response.

The genes are TRBV6-5 and TRBJ1-1; D is possibly TRBD1 (6 bases). The sample in question was peripheral blood, obtained on day 0 of AZD1222 vaccination. This sequence was found in an adult in good health. Here the CDR3 DNA reads TGTGCCAGCAGTCGCCGGGTAGGGACAGAAGCTTTCTTT. Its translation is CASSRRVGTEAFF.